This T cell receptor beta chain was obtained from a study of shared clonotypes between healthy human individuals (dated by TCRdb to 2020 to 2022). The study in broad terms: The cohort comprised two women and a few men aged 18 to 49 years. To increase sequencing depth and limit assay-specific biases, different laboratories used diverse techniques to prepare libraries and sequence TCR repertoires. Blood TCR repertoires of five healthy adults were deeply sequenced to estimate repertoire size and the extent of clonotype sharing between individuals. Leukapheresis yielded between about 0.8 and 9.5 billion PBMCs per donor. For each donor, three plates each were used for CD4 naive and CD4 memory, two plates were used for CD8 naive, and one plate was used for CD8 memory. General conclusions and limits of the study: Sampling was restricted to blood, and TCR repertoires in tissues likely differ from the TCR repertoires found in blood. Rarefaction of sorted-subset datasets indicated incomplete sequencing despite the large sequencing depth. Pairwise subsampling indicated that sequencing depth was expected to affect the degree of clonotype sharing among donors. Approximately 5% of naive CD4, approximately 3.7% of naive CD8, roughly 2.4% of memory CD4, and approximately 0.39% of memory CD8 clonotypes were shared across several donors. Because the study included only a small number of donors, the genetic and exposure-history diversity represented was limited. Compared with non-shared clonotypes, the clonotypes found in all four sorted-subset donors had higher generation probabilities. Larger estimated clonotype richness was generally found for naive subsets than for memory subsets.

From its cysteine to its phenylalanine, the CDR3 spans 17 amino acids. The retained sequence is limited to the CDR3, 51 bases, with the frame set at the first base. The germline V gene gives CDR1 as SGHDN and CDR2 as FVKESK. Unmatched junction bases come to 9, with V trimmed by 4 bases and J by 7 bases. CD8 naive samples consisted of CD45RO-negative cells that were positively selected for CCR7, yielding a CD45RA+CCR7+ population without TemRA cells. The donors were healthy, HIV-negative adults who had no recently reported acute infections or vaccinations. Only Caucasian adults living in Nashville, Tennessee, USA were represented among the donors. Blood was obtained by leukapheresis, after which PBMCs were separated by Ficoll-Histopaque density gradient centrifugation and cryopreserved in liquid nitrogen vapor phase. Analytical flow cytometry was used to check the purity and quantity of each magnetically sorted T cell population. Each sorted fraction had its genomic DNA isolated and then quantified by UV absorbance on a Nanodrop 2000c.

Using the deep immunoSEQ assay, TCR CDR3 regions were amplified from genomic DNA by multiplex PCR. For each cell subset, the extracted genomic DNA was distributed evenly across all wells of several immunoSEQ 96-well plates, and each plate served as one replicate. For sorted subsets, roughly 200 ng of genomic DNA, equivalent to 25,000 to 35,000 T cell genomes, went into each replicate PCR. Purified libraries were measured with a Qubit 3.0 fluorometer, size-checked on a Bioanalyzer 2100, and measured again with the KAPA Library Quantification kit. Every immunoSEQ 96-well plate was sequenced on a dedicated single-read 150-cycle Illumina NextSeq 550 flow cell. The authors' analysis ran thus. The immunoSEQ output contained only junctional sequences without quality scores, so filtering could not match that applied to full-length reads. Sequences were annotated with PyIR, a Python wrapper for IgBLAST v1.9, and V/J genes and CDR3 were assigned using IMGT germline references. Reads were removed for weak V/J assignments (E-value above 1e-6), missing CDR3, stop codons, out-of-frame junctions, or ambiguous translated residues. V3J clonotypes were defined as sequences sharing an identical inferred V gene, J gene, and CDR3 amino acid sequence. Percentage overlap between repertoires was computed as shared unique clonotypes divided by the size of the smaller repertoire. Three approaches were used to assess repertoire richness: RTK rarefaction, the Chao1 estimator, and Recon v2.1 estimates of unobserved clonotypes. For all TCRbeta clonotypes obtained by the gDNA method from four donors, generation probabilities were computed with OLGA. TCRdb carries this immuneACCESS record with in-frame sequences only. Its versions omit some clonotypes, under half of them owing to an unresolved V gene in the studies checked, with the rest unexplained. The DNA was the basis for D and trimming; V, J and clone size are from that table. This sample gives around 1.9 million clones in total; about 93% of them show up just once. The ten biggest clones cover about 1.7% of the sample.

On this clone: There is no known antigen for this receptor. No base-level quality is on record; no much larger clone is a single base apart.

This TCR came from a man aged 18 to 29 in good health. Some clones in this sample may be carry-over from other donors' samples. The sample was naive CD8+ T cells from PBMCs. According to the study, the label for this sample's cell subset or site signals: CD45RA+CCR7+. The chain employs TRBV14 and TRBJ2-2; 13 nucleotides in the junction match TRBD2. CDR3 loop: CASSPLRTSGRIGELFF. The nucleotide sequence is TGTGCCAGCAGCCCATTACGGACTAGCGGGAGAATCGGGGAGCTGTTTTTT. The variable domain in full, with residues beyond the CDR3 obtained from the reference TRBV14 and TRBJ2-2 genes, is EAGVTQFPSHSVIEKGQTVTLRCDPISGHDNLYWYRRVMGKEIKFLLHFVKESKQDESGMPNNRFLAERTGGTYSTLKVQPAELEDSGVYFCASSPLRTSGRIGELFFGEGSRLTVL.